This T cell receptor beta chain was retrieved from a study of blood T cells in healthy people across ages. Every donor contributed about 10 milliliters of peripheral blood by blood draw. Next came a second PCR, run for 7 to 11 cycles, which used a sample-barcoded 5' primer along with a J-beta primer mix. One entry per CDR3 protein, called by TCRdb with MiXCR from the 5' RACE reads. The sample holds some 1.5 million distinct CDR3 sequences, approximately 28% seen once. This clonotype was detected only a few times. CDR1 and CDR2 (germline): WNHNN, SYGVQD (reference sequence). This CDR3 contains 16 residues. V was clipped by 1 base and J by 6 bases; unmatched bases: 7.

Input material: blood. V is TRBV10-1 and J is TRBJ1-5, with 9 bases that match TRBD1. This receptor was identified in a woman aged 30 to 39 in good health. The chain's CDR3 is CASSEWDRVEGQPQHF. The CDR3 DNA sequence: TGCGCCAGCAGTGAGTGGGACAGGGTTGAAGGTCAGCCCCAGCATTTT.